These 6 T cell receptor beta chains came from one sample sequenced in a study of shared clonotypes between healthy human individuals. Sequencing was performed with immunoSEQ multiplex PCR; in TCRdb, only in-frame clones are kept and a portion is missing. The sample has around 500,000 clones; less than 80% are singletons. Sequenced: PBMCs. The receptor source for this set is a woman between 40 and 50 years old in good health. Some clones in this sample may be carry-over from other donors' samples.

This clone occurred a few times. The chain is built from TRBV7-2 and TRBJ1-5; maybe TRBD1 (5 bases). Deletions cut 5 bases from V and 4 bases from J, with 12 bases between. The CDR3 consists of 14 residues. Germline assignment: CDR1 SGHTA and CDR2 FQGNSA. The CDR3 nucleotides read TGTGCCAGCAGCGACCGGGGGATTAATCAGCCCCAGCATTTT. Protein: CASSDRGINQPQHF.

V gene TRBV15 combines with J gene TRBJ2-3; possibly TRBD2 for D (8 bases). Germline loops: CDR1 LNHNV, CDR2 YYDKDF (reference sequence). V was shortened by 5 bases and J by 2 bases, with 20 bases between the two germline ends. The CDR3 totals 17 residues. The CDR3 here is CATSLAGLGQVTDTQYF. CDR3 DNA: TGTGCCACCAGCCTAGCGGGTCTTGGACAGGTCACAGATACGCAGTATTTT.

J is TRBJ1-1 and V is TRBV4-3, with D possibly TRBD1 on 5 matching bases. CDR3 size: 15 residues. Trimming stripped 3 bases from V and 3 bases from J, with 14 bases between. CDR1 is LGHNA and CDR2 is YSLEER in the germline V gene. DNA for the CDR3: TGCGCCAGCAGCCACAGGACGGGGCGAGACACTGAAGCTTTCTTT. It is translated as CASSHRTGRDTEAFF.

This chain connects TRBV4-1 to TRBJ2-1, with 12 bases aligning to TRBD2. Trimming at V came to 3 bases and at J to 3 bases, leaving 9 bases not matched to a gene. Germline CDR1 and CDR2: MGHRA and YSYEKL. The CDR3 runs 18 residues. The CDR3 loop reads CASSQDPLAGGGYNEQFF. For the CDR3, the DNA is TGCGCCAGCAGCCAGGACCCCCTAGCGGGAGGGGGCTACAATGAGCAGTTCTTC.

The chain recombines TRBV18 with TRBJ1-2, with a possible D match to TRBD1 (6 bases). Germline CDR1 reads KGHSH; CDR2 reads LQKENI. The CDR3 loop spans 16 amino acids. V was shortened by 0 bases and J by 3 bases, with 14 bases between the two germline ends. The CDR3 DNA reads TGTGCCAGCTCACCACCAACAGGGATAGGGGACTATGGCTACACCTTC. This encodes CASSPPTGIGDYGYTF.

The chain recombines TRBV2 with TRBJ2-1; the D is unclear. This CDR3 contains 15 residues. The germline gives CDR1 SNHLY, CDR2 FYNNEI. The V end was cut by 7 bases, the J end by 2 bases, with 15 bases between. CDR3 protein: CASIGPQPPYNEQFF. CDR3 bases: TGTGCCAGCATAGGACCCCAACCTCCCTACAATGAGCAGTTCTTC. Based on the CDR3 plus reference TRBV2 and TRBJ2-1, the full variable domain is EPEVTQTPSHQVTQMGQEVILRCVPISNHLYFYWYRQILGQKVEFLVSFYNNEISEKSEIFDDQFSVERPDGSNFTLKIRSTKLEDSAMYFCASIGPQPPYNEQFFGPGTRLTVL.